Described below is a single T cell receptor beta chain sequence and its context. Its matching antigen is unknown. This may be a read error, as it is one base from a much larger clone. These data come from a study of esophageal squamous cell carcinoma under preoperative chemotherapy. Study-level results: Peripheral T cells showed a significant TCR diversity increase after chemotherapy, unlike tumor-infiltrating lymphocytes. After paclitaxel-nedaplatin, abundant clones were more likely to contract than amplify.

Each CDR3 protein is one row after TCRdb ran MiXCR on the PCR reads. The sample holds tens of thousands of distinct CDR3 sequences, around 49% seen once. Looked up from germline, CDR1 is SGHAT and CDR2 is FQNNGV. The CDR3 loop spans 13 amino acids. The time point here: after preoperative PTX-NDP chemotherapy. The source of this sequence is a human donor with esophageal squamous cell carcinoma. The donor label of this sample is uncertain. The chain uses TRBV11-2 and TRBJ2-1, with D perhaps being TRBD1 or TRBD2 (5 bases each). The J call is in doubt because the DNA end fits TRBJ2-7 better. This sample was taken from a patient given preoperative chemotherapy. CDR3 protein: CASNHGTGTEQYF. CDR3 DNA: TGTGCCAGCAACCACGGGACCGGGACGGAGCAGTACTTC.